Listed below are T cell receptor beta chains from one sample, sequenced in a study of blood T cell repertoires in COVID-19. Using immunoSEQ multiplex PCR, the repertoire was profiled, and TCRdb retains in-frame clones only, with some absent. The table shows roughly 81,000 clones, with around 88% occurring only once. The sequenced sample consisted of peripheral blood. The receptors come from a man at least 80 years old with active or convalescent COVID-19. Both conserved end residues are part of each CDR3. Size is omitted from some rows. Given values are once, few, many or a class for expanded clones.

clone size: -; V gene: TRBV28; J gene: TRBJ1-2; CDR3 length: 15; CDR3 protein: CASSPPTGRWVGYTF
clone size: -; V gene: TRBV12-3/TRBV12-4; J gene: TRBJ2-3; CDR3 length: 13; CDR3 protein: CASTWTVTDTQYF
clone size: -; V gene: TRBV5-1; J gene: TRBJ2-3; CDR3 length: 14; CDR3 protein: CASSLGQPPGTQYF
clone size: -; V gene: TRBV10-3; J gene: TRBJ2-2; CDR3 length: 16; CDR3 protein: CAIRDGLAGNTGELFF
clone size: -; V gene: TRBV6-5; J gene: TRBJ1-2; CDR3 length: 14; CDR3 protein: CASSYNGQNYGYTF
clone size: -; V gene: TRBV6-5; J gene: TRBJ1-2; CDR3 length: 12; CDR3 protein: CASRLGGNGYTF
clone size: -; V gene: TRBV27; J gene: TRBJ1-1; CDR3 length: 15; CDR3 protein: CATRKPGQGLTEAFF
clone size: -; V gene: TRBV5-1; J gene: TRBJ1-1; CDR3 length: 15; CDR3 protein: CASSLDGGPVTEAFF
clone size: -; V gene: TRBV29-1; J gene: TRBJ1-1; CDR3 length: 18; CDR3 protein: CSVPGGDRGLLMNTEAFF
clone size: -; V gene: TRBV30; J gene: TRBJ1-1; CDR3 length: 14; CDR3 protein: CAWMGASMNTEAFF
clone size: -; V gene: TRBV3-1/TRBV3-2; J gene: TRBJ2-1; CDR3 length: 15; CDR3 protein: CASSQDLVQYNEQFF
clone size: -; V gene: TRBV11-2; J gene: TRBJ1-2; CDR3 length: 14; CDR3 protein: CASSLPGANYGYTF
clone size: -; V gene: TRBV7-2; J gene: TRBJ1-5; CDR3 length: 14; CDR3 protein: CASSFQQGNQPQHF
clone size: -; V gene: TRBV19; J gene: TRBJ2-1; CDR3 length: 17; CDR3 protein: CASSGTSGGALYNEQFF
clone size: few; V gene: TRBV14; J gene: TRBJ1-6; CDR3 length: 14; CDR3 protein: CASSPTGEYSPLHF
clone size: -; V gene: TRBV3-1/TRBV3-2; J gene: TRBJ2-2; CDR3 length: 17; CDR3 protein: CASRARREVGSTGELFF
clone size: -; V gene: TRBV30; J gene: TRBJ2-6; CDR3 length: 13; CDR3 protein: CAGSGSGANVLTF
clone size: -; V gene: TRBV7-6; J gene: TRBJ2-1; CDR3 length: 15; CDR3 protein: CASSLGGGLGGEQFF
clone size: -; V gene: TRBV5-4; J gene: TRBJ2-5; CDR3 length: 16; CDR3 protein: CASSPFPQGGEETQYF
clone size: few; V gene: TRBV5-1; J gene: TRBJ1-1; CDR3 length: 13; CDR3 protein: CASSTTGDTEAFF
clone size: -; V gene: TRBV15; J gene: TRBJ1-1; CDR3 length: 15; CDR3 protein: CATSRQPPRDTEAFF
clone size: -; V gene: TRBV27; J gene: TRBJ2-1; CDR3 length: 18; CDR3 protein: CASSLYPRLAGGYNEQFF
clone size: few; V gene: TRBV29-1; J gene: TRBJ2-7; CDR3 length: 16; CDR3 protein: CSVAGLAGGSSYEQYF
clone size: -; V gene: TRBV7-2; J gene: TRBJ1-3; CDR3 length: 18; CDR3 protein: CASSLAPDRESSGNTIYF
clone size: -; V gene: TRBV29-1; J gene: TRBJ2-3; CDR3 length: 14; CDR3 protein: CSVFSSGSINTQYF
clone size: -; V gene: TRBV5-4; J gene: TRBJ2-7; CDR3 length: 16; CDR3 protein: CASSSGGNLLSYEQYF